These 3 T cell receptor beta chains were sequenced from one sample in a study of T cell clonotyping in hematopoietic cell transplantation. Profiled with immunoSEQ multiplex PCR; TCRdb holds only in-frame clones, not every one. The sample yields several thousand clones, roughly 72% seen once. The sample was peripheral blood mononuclear cells, taken 30 days after allogeneic stem cell transplant. The source of these receptors is a male patient aged 40-55 years who had an allogeneic stem cell transplant from an unrelated donor, so the T cells may come from the graft donor. Some clones in this sample may be carry-over from other donors' samples.

The V and J genes are TRBV6-5 and TRBJ2-1, with 11 bases aligning to TRBD2. CDR1 is MNHEY, CDR2 SVGAGI, per germline. The trim removed 0 bases at V and 7 bases at J, leaving 2 bases unmatched. CDR3 length equals 15 residues. DNA of the CDR3: TGTGCCAGCAGTTACTCGGGACTAGCGGATAATGAGCAGTTCTTC. Its translation: CASSYSGLADNEQFF.

This sequence joins TRBV7-8 and TRBJ1-1, with 9 bases lining up with TRBD1. Germline assignment: CDR1 SGHVS and CDR2 FQNEAQ. This CDR3 has 15 residues. Unmatched junction bases numbered 7, after V lost 4 bases and J lost 4 bases. CDR3 sequence reads: CASSSTGQGSTEAFF. The CDR3 region has the DNA TGTGCCAGCAGCTCTACAGGACAGGGGAGCACTGAAGCTTTCTTT.

V gene TRBV28 combines with J gene TRBJ1-5, with a possible D match to TRBD1 (5 bases). The CDR3 covers 16 residues. In germline, CDR1 is MDHEN, CDR2 SYDVKM. The V gene lost 3 bases and the J gene lost 6 bases, with 18 bases spanning the gap. The CDR3 sequence: CASSFDRGPLAQPQHF. The CDR3 DNA follows: TGTGCCAGCAGTTTCGACCGGGGCCCGCTTGCTCAGCCCCAGCATTTT. Looking up the rest from reference TRBV28 and TRBJ1-5 gives the full variable domain: DVKVTQSSRYLVKRTGEKVFLECVQDMDHENMFWYRQDPGLGLRLIYFSYDVKMKEKGDIPEGYSVSREKKERFSLILESASTNQTSMYLCASSFDRGPLAQPQHFGDGTRLSIL.